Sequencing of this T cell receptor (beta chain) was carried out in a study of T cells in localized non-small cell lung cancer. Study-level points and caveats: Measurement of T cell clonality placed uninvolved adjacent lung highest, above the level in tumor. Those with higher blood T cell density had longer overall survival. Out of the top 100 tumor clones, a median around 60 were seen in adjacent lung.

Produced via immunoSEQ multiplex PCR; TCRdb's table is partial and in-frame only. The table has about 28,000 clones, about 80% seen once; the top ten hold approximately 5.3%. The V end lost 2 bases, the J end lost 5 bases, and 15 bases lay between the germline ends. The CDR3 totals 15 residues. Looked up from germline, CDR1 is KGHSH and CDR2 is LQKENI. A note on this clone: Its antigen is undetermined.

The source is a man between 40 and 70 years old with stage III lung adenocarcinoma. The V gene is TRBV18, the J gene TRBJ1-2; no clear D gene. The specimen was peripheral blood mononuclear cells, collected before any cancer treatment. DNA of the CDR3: TGTGCCAGCTCACCAAGTTCTACAGCGGAGTATGGCTACACCTTC. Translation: CASSPSSTAEYGYTF. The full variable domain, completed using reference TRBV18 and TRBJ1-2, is NAGVMQNPRHLVRRRGQEARLRCSPMKGHSHVYWYRQLPEEGLKFMVYLQKENIIDESGMPKERFSAEFPKEGPSILRIQQVVRGDSAAYFCASSPSSTAEYGYTFGSGTRLTVV.